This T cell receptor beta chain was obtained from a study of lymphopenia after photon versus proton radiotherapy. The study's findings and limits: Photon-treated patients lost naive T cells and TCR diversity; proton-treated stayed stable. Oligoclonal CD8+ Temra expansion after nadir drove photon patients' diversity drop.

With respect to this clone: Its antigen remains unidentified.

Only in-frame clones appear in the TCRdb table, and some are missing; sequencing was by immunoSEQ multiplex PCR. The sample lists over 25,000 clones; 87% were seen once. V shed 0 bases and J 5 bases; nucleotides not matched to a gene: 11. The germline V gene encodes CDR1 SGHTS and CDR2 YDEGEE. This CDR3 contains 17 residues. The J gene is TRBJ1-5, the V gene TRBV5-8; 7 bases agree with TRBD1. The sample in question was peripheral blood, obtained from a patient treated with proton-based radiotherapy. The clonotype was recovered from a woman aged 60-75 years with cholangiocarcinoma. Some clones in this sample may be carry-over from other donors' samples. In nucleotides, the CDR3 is TGTGCCAGCAGCTTGGGTCTCGACAGGGAAAAGGATCAGCCCCAGCATTTT. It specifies CASSLGLDREKDQPQHF.